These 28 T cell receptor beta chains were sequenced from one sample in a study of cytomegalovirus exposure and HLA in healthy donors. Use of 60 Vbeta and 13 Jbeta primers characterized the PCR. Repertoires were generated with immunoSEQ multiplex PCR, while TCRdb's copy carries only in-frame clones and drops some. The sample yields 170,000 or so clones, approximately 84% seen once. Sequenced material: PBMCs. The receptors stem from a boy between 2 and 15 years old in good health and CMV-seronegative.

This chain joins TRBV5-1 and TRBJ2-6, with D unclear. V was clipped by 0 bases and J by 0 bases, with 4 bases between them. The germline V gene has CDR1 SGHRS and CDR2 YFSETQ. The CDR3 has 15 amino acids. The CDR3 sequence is CASSLDSSGANVLTF. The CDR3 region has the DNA TGCGCCAGCAGCTTGGATAGCTCTGGGGCCAACGTCCTGACTTTC. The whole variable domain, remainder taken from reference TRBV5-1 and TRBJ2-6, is KAGVTQTPRYLIKTRGQQVTLSCSPISGHRSVSWYQQTPGQGLQFLFEYFSETQRNKGNFPGRFSGRQFSNSRSEMNVSTLELGDSALYLCASSLDSSGANVLTFGAGSRLTVL.

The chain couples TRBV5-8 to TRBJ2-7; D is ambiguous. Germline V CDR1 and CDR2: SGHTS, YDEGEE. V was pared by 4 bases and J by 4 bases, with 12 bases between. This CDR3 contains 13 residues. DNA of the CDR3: TGTGCCAGCAGCCTAACTTCACAGTACGAGCAGTACTTC. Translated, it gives CASSLTSQYEQYF.

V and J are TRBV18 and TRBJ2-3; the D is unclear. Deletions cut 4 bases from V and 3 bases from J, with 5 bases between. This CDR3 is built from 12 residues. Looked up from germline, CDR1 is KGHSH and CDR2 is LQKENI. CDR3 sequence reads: CASSLMTDTQYF. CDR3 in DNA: TGTGCCAGCTCACTAATGACAGATACGCAGTATTTT.

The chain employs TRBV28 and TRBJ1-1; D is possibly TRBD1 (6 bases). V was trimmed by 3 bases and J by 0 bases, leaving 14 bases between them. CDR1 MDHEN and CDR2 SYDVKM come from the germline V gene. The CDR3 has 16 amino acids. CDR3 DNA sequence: TGTGCCAGCAGTTTGGGGACAAGAAATTTGAACACTGAAGCTTTCTTT. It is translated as CASSLGTRNLNTEAFF.

In DNA, the CDR3 is TGCGCCAGCAGCCAACAGACTAGTTGGGACACCGGGGAGCTGTTTTTT. Amino acid sequence: CASSQQTSWDTGELFF. The rearrangement uses TRBV4-1 and TRBJ2-2; a weak D match, TRBD2 (6 bases). Trimming pared 2 bases from V and 3 bases from J, leaving 13 bases between. Germline CDR1 and CDR2: MGHRA and YSYEKL. The length of the CDR3 is 16 residues.

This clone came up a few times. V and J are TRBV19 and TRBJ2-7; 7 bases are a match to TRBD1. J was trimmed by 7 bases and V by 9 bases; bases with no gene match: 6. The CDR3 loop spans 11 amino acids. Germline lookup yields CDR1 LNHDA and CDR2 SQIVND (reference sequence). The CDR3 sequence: CASRQGGEQYF. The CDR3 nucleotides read TGTGCCAGCAGACAGGGTGGAGAGCAGTACTTC.

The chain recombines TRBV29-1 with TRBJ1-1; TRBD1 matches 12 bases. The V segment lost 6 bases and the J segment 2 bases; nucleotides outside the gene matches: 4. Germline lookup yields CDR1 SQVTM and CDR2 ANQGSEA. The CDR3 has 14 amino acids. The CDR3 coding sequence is TGCAGCGTGGGGACAGGGGGCCTTAACACTGAAGCTTTCTTT. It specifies CSVGTGGLNTEAFF.

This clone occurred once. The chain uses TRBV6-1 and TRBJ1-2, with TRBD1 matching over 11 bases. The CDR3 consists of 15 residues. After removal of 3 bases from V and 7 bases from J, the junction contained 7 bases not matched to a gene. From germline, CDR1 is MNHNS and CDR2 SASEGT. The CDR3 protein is CASSERTGGAGGYTF. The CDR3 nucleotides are TGTGCCAGCAGTGAGAGGACAGGGGGCGCGGGTGGCTACACCTTC.

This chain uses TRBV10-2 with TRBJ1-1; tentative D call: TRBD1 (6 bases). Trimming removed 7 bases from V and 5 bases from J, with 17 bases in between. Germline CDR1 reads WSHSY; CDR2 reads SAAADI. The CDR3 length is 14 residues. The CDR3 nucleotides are TGCGCCAGCATCCCCTATGTAGGGGGAACTGAAGCTTTCTTT. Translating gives CASIPYVGGTEAFF.

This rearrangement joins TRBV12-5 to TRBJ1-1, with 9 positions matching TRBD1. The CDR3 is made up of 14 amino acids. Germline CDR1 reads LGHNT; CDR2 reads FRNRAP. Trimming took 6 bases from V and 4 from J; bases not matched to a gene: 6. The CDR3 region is CASGPTGGGTEAFF. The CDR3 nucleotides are TGTGCTAGTGGACCGACAGGGGGAGGCACTGAAGCTTTCTTT.

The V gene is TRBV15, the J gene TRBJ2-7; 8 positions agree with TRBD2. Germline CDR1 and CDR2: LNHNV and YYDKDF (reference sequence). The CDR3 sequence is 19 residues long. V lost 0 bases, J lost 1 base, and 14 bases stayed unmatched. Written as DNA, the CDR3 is TGTGCCACCAGCAGAGATTATCTAGCTAGCGGGTCTAGGTCCTACGAGCAGTACTTC. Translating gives CATSRDYLASGSRSYEQYF. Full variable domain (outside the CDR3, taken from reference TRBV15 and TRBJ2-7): DAMVIQNPRYQVTQFGKPVTLSCSQTLNHNVMYWYQQKSSQAPKLLFHYYDKDFNNEADTPDNFQSRRPNTSFCFLDIRSPGLGDTAMYLCATSRDYLASGSRSYEQYFGPGTRLTVT.

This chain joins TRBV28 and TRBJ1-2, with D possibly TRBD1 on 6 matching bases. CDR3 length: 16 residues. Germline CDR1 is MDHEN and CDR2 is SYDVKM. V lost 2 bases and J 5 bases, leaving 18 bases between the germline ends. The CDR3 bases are TGTGCCAGCAGTTTAAGGGGGACCCAAAGGGAGTATGGCTACACCTTC. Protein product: CASSLRGTQREYGYTF.

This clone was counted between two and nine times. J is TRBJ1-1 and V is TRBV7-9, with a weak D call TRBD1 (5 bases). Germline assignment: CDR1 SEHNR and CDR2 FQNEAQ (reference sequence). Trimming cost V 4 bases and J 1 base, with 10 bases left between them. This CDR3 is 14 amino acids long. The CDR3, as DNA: TGTGCCAGCAGCTCGACAGTTAGGAACACTGAAGCTTTCTTT. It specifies CASSSTVRNTEAFF.

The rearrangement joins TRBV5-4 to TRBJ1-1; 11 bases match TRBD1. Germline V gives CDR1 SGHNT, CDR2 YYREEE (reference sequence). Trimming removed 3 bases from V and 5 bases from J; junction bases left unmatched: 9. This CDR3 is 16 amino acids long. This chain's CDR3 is CASSWGQGEGSTEAFF. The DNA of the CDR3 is TGTGCCAGCAGCTGGGGACAGGGGGAAGGGTCAACTGAAGCTTTCTTT.

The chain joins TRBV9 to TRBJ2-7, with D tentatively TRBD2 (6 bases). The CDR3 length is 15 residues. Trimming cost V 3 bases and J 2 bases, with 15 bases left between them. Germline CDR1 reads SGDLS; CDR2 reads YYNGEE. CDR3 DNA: TGTGCCAGCAGCGAGACCAGCGGGCCGACCTACGAGCAGTACTTC. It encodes CASSETSGPTYEQYF.

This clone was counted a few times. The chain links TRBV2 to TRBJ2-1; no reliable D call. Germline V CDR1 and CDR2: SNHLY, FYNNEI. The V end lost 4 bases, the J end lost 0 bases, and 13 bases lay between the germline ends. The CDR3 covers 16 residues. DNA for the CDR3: TGTGCCAGCAGTGTTGAGGAGCCCCTCTCCTACAATGAGCAGTTCTTC. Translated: CASSVEEPLSYNEQFF.

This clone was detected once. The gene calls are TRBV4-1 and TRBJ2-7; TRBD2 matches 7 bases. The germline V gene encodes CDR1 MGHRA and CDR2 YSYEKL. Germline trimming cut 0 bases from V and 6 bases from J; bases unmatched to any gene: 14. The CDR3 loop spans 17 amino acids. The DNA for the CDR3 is TGCGCCAGCAGCCAAGACTCCGGCCCCTCCGGGAGGCGCGAGCAGTACTTC. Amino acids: CASSQDSGPSGRREQYF.

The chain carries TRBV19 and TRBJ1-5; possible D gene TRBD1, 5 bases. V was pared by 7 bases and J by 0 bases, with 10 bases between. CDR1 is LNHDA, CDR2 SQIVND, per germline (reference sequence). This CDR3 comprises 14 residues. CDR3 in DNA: TGTGCCAGTATGGGGGGGGATAGCAATCAGCCCCAGCATTTT. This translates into CASMGGDSNQPQHF.

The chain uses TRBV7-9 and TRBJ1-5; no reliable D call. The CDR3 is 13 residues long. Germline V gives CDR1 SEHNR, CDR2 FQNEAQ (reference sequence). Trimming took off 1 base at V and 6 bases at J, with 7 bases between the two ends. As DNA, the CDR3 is TGTGCCAGCAGCTTAGGACTAGGTCAGCCCCAGCATTTT. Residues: CASSLGLGQPQHF.

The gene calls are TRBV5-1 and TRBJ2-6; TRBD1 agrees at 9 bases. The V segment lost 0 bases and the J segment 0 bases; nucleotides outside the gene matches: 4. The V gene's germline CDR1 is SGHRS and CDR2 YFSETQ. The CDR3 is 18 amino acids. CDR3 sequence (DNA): TGCGCCAGCAGCTTGGGGACAGGGGCCACCTCTGGGGCCAACGTCCTGACTTTC. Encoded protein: CASSLGTGATSGANVLTF. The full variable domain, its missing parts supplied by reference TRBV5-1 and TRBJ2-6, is KAGVTQTPRYLIKTRGQQVTLSCSPISGHRSVSWYQQTPGQGLQFLFEYFSETQRNKGNFPGRFSGRQFSNSRSEMNVSTLELGDSALYLCASSLGTGATSGANVLTFGAGSRLTVL.

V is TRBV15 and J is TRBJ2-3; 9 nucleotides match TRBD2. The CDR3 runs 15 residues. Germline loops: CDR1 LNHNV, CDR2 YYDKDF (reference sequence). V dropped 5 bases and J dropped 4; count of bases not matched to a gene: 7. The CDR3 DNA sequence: TGTGCCACCAGCGGACGTAGCGGGAGAGCAGATACGCAGTATTTT. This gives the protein CATSGRSGRADTQYF.

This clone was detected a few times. In DNA form, the CDR3 reads TGTGCCAGCAGCCCCTCAGGGGGCAATCAGCCCCAGCATTTT. Translating gives CASSPSGGNQPQHF. The chain combines TRBV6-5 with TRBJ1-5; the D gene is possibly TRBD1 (6 bases). The germline V and J ends were trimmed by 6 bases and 2 bases, with 11 bases remaining between them. Germline V gene lookup returns CDR1 MNHEY and CDR2 SVGAGI. The CDR3 length is 14 residues.

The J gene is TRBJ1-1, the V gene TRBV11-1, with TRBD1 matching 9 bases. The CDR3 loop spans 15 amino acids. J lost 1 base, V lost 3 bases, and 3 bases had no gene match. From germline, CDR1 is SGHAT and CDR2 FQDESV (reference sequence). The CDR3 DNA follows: TGTGCCAGCAGCTTTTGGGGACAGGGGAACACTGAAGCTTTCTTT. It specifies CASSFWGQGNTEAFF.

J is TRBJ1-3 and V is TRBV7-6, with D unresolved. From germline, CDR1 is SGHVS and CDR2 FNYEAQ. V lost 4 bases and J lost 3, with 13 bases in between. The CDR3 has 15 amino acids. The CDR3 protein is CASSSNGLVGNTIYF. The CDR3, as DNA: TGTGCCAGCAGCTCGAACGGTCTGGTTGGAAACACCATATATTTT.

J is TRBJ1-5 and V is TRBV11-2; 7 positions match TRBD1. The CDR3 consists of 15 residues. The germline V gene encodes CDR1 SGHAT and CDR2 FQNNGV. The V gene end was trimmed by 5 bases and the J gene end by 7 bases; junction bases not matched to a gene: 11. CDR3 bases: TGTGCCAGCAGCGTTGGAGGGGGCCGGATCCAGCCCCAGCATTTT. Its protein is CASSVGGGRIQPQHF. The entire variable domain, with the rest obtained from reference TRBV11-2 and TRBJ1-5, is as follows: EAGVAQSPRYKIIEKRQSVAFWCNPISGHATLYWYQQILGQGPKLLIQFQNNGVVDDSQLPKDRFSAERLKGVDSTLKIQPAKLEDSAVYLCASSVGGGRIQPQHFGDGTRLSIL.

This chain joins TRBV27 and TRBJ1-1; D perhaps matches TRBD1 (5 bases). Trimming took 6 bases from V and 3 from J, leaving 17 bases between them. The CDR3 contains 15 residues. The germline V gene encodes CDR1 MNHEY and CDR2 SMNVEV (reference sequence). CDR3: CASSLSPQGYTEAFF. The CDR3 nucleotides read TGTGCCAGCAGCCTTTCTCCCCAGGGATACACTGAAGCTTTCTTT.

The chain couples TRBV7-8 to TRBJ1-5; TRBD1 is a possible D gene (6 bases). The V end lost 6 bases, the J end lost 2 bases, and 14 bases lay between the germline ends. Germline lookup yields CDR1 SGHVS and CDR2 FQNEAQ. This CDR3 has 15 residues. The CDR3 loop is CASSLTGWGNQPQHF. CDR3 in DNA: TGTGCCAGCAGTCTTACAGGGTGGGGCAATCAGCCCCAGCATTTT.

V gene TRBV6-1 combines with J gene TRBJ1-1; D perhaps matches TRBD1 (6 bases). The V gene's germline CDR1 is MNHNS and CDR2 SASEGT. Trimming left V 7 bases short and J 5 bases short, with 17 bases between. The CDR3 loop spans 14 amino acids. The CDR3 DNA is TGTGCCAGCATCCTTCAGGGGCTCGGAACTGAAGCTTTCTTT. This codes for CASILQGLGTEAFF.